This T cell receptor beta chain was observed in a study of CD8+CD57+ T cells in acquired aplastic anemia. The overall study: Sorted CD4+ and CD8+ cells gave an average of 3.2 ug of DNA. On average, healthy donors gave around 9.9 million reads for CD4+ cells.

This clonotype was seen a few times. Antigen specificity is unknown. Study results and caveats: Simpson's diversity of CD8+ cells was not significantly different in patients compared with controls. Patients and controls shared nearly 30 CD8+ CDR3 sequences, which appeared highly expressed in patients and within their immunodominant clones.

There are 14 residues in the CDR3. The V gene lost 3 bases and the J gene lost 6 bases, with 12 bases spanning the gap. Germline CDR1 is SSHAT and CDR2 is FNYEAQ (reference sequence). Profiling of TCR beta VDJ combinations and CDR3 sequences used genomic DNA as template. In TCRdb, the reads were re-called with MiXCR into one record per CDR3 protein. The sample consists of about 210,000 distinct CDR3 sequences, over 60% of them appearing once. The receptor was isolated from a human donor in good health. The rearrangement uses TRBV7-7 and TRBJ2-1; the D is unclear. The sample was sorted CD4+, CD8+, or CD8+CD57+ T cells (not recorded which) from PBMCs. The CDR3 nucleotides are TGTGCCAGCAGCTTGGGCGCCTATGGCAATGAGCAGTTCTTC. It codes for CASSLGAYGNEQFF.